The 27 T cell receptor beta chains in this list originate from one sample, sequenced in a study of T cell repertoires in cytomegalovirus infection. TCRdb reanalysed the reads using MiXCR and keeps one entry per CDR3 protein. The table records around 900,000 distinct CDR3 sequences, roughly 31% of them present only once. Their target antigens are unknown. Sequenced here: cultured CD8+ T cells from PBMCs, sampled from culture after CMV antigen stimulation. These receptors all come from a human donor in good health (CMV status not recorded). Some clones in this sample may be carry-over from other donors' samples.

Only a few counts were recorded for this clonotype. CDR3: CASKSQNGDSPFTDTQYF. The CDR3 DNA is TGTGCCAGCAAATCGCAAAACGGGGACAGCCCTTTCACAGATACGCAGTATTTT. V usage is TRBV27 and J usage is TRBJ2-3; 7 nucleotides align to TRBD1. Germline V gene data show CDR1 as MNHEY and CDR2 as SMNVEV (reference sequence). V gave up 7 bases and J gave up 2 bases; unmatched junction bases: 18. The CDR3 extends over 18 amino acids.

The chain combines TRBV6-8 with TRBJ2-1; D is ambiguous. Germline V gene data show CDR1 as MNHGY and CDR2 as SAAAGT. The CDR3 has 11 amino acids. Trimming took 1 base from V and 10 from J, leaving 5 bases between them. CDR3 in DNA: TGTGCCAGCAGTTACTTGGGCGAGCAGTTCTTC. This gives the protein CASSYLGEQFF.

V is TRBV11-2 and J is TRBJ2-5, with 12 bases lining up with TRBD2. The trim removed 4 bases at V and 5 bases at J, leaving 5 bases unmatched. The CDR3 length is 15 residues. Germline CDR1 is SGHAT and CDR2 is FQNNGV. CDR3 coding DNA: TGTGCCAGCAGCTCCAGGGGGACTAGCGGGGAGACCCAGTACTTC. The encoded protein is CASSSRGTSGETQYF.

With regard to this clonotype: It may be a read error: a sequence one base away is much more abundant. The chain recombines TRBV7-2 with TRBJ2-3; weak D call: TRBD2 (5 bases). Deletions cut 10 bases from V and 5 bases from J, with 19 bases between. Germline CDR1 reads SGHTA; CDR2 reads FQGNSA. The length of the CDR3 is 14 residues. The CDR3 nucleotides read TGTGCCAACAGATTCGGGGTCGGAGGAGATACGCAGTATTTT. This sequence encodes CANRFGVGGDTQYF.

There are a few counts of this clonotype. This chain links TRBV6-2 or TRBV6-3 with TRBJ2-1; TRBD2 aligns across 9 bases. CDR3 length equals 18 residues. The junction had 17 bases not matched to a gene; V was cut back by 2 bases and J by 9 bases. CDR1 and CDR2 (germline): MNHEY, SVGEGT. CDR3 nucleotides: TGTGCCAGCAGTTACGACAAATCGACTAGCGGTTTTAATGCTGAGCAGTTCTTC. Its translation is CASSYDKSTSGFNAEQFF.

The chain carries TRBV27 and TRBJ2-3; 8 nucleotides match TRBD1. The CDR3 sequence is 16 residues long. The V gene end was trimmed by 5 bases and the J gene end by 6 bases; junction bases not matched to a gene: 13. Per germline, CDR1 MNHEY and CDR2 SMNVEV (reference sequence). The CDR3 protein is CASSPRQGMFADTQYF. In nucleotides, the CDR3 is TGTGCCAGCAGTCCCCGACAGGGGATGTTCGCGGATACGCAGTATTTT.

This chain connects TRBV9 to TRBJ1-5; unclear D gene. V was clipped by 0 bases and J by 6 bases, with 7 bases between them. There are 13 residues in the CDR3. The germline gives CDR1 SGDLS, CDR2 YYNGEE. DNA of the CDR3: TGTGCCAGCAGCGTAGGGGAGAGTCAGCCCCAGCATTTT. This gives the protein CASSVGESQPQHF.

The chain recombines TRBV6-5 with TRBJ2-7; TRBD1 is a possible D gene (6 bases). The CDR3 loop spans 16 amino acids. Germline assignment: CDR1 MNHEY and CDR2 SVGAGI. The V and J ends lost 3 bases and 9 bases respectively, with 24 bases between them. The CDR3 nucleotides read TGTGCCAGCAGTTATCGGACAGACAACTCAATCTTTGGGCAGTACGTC. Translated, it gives CASSYRTDNSIFGQYV.

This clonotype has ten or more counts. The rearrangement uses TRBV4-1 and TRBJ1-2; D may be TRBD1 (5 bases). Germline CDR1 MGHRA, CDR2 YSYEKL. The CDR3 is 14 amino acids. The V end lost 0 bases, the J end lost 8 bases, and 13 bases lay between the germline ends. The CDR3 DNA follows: TGCGCCAGCAGCCAAGATCTCGGGGGATGGGGCTACACCTTC. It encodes CASSQDLGGWGYTF.

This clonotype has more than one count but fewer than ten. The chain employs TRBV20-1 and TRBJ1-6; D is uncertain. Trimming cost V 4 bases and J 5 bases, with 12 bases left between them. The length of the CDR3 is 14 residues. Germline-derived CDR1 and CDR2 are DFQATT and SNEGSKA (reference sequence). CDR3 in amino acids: CSATGISHNSPLHF. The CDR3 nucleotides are TGCAGTGCTACCGGGATAAGTCATAATTCACCCCTCCACTTT.

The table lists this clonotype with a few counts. As DNA, the CDR3 is TGTGCCAGCAGCGCCCACCGGGACATTTCCTACGAGCAGTACTTC. Amino acid sequence: CASSAHRDISYEQYF. The V gene is TRBV7-8, the J gene TRBJ2-7, with D possibly matching TRBD1 (6 bases). Trimming pared 5 bases from V and 1 base from J, leaving 15 bases between. The length of the CDR3 is 15 residues. CDR1 and CDR2 (germline): SGHVS, FQNEAQ.

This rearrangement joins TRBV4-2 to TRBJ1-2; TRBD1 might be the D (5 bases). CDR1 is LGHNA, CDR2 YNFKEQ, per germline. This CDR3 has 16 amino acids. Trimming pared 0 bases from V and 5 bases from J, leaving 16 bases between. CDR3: CASSQDAGFEGYGYTF. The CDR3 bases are TGTGCCAGCAGCCAAGATGCCGGGTTTGAGGGGTATGGCTACACCTTC.

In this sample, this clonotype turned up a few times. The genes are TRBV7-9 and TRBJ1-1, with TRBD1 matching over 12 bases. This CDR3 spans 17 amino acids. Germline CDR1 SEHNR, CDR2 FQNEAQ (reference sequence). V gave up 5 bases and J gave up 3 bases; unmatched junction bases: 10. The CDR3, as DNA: TGTGCCAGCAGCCGGGTGGGACAGGGGGCGAGGGACACTGAAGCTTTCTTT. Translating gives CASSRVGQGARDTEAFF.

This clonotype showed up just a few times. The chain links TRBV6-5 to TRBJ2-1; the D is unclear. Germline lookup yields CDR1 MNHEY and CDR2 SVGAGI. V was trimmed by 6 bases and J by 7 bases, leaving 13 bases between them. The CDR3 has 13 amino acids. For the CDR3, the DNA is TGTGCCAGCAGCGCCCCCACCTCGAATGAGCAGTTCTTC. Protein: CASSAPTSNEQFF.

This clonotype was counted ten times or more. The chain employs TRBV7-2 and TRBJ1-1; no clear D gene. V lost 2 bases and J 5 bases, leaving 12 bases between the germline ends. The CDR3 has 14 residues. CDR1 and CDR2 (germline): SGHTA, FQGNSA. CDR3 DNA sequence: TGTGCCAGCAGCTTAAACGGCAGAACGACTGAAGCTTTCTTT. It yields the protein CASSLNGRTTEAFF. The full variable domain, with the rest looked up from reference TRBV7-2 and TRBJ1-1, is GAGVSQSPSNKVTEKGKDVELRCDPISGHTALYWYRQSLGQGLEFLIYFQGNSAPDKSGLPSDRFSAERTGGSVSTLTIQRTQQEDSAVYLCASSLNGRTTEAFFGQGTRLTVV.

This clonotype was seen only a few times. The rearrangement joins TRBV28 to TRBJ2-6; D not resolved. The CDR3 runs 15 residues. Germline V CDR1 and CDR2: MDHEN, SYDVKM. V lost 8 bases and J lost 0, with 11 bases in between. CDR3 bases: TGTGCCAGCTCAGGTCGGCTCTCTGGGGCCAACGTCCTGACTTTC. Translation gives CASSGRLSGANVLTF.

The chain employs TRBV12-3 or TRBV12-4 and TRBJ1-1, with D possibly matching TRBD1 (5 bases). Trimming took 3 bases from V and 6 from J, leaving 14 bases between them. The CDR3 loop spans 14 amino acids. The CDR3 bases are TGTGCCAGCAGTTTTGGGGCAATAGGCGCTGAAGCTTTCTTT. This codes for CASSFGAIGAEAFF.

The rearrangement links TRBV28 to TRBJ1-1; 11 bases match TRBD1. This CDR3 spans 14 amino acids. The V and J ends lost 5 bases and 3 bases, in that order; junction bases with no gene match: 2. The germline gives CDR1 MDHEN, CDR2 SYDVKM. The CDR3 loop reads CASSPDRGHTEAFF. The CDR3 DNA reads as TGTGCCAGCAGTCCGGACAGGGGGCACACTGAAGCTTTCTTT.

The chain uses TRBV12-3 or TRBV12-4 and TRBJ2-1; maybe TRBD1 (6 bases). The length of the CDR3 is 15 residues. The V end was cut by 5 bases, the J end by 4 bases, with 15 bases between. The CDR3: CASSPKDRGYNEQFF. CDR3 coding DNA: TGTGCCAGCAGTCCCAAGGACAGAGGGTACAATGAGCAGTTCTTC.

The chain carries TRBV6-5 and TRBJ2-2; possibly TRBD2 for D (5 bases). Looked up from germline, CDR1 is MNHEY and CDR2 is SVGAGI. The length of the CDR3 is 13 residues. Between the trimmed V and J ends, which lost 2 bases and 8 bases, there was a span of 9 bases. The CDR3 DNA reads TGTGCCAGCAGTTACCGAGGGCTTGGGGAGCTGTTTTTT. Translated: CASSYRGLGELFF.

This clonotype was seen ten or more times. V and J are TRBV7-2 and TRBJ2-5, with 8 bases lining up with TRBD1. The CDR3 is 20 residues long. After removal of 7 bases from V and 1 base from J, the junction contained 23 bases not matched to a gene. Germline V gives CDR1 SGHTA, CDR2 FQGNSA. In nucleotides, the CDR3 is TGTGCCAGCATCCCAATTAGGTGGGACAGGCTTAATCCCCTCCAAGAGACCCAGTACTTC. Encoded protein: CASIPIRWDRLNPLQETQYF.

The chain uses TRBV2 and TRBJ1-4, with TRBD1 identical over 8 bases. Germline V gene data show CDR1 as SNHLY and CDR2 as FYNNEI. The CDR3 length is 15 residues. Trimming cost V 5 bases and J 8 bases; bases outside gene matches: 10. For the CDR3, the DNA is TGTGCCAGCAGTCCCACAGGGGGAGTAAGAGAAAAACTGTTTTTT. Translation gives CASSPTGGVREKLFF.

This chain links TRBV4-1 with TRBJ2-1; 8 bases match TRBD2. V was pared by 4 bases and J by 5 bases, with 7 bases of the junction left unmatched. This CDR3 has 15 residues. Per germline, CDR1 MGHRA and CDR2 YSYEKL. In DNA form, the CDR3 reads TGCGCCAGCAGCCCCGTTAGCGGGGCGGACAATGAGCAGTTCTTC. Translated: CASSPVSGADNEQFF.

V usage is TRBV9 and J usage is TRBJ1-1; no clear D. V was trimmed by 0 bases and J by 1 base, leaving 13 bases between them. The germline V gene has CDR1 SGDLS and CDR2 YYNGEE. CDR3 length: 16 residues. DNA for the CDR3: TGTGCCAGCAGCGTAGGCTTGACCCCGGGGAACACTGAAGCTTTCTTT. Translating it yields CASSVGLTPGNTEAFF. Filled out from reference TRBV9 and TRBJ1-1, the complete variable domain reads DSGVTQTPKHLITATGQRVTLRCSPRSGDLSVYWYQQSLDQGLQFLIQYYNGEERAKGNILERFSAQQFPDLHSELNLSSLELGDSALYFCASSVGLTPGNTEAFFGQGTRLTVV.

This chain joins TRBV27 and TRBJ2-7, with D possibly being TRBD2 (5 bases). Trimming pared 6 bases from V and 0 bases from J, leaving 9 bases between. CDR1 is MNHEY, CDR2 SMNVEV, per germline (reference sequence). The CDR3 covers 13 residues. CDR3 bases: TGTGCCAGCAGGAGGGCGTTCTCCTACGAGCAGTACGTC. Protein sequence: CASRRAFSYEQYV.

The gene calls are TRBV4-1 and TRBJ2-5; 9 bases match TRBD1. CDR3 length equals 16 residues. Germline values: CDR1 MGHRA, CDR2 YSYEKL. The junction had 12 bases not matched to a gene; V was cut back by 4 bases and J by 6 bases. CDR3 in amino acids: CASSPETGQGLKTQYF. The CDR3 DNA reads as TGCGCCAGCAGCCCAGAGACGGGACAGGGATTGAAGACCCAGTACTTC.

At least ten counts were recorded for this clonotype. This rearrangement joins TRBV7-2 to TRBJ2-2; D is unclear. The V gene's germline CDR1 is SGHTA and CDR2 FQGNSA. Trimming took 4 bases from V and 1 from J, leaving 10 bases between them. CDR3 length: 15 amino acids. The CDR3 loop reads CASSSTAENTGELFF. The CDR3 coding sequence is TGTGCCAGCAGCTCCACGGCGGAGAACACCGGGGAGCTGTTTTTT.